A single sample gave rise to the 5 T cell receptor beta chains below, sequenced in a study of T cells in Graves' hyperthyroidism and ophthalmopathy. Amplification yielded TCR beta CDR3 regions, with RNA transcripts as the source. A first-round RT-PCR of the TCR CDR3 used the HTBI primer set. MiXCR was run by TCRdb on the multiplex PCR reads, yielding one entry per CDR3 protein. The sample has around 250,000 distinct CDR3 sequences; roughly 14% are singletons. The sequenced sample consisted of blood. These receptors came from a woman in her 40s with Graves' hyperthyroidism that later progressed to Graves' ophthalmopathy.

In this sample, this clonotype turned up many times. The chain couples TRBV28 to TRBJ2-7; D remains ambiguous. The CDR3 covers 15 residues. Germline loops: CDR1 MDHEN, CDR2 SYDVKM. Trimming took 3 bases from V and 3 from J, leaving 15 bases between them. The CDR3 nucleotides are TGTGCCAGCAGTTTCAAATTCGCGCCCGGCTACGAGCAGTACTTC. Translated: CASSFKFAPGYEQYF. Looking up the rest from reference TRBV28 and TRBJ2-7 gives the full variable domain: DVKVTQSSRYLVKRTGEKVFLECVQDMDHENMFWYRQDPGLGLRLIYFSYDVKMKEKGDIPEGYSVSREKKERFSLILESASTNQTSMYLCASSFKFAPGYEQYFGPGTRLTVT.

This clonotype was detected only a few times. The chain joins TRBV4-1 to TRBJ2-1; tentatively, D is TRBD2 (6 bases). The CDR3 consists of 17 residues. Germline-derived CDR1 and CDR2 are MGHRA and YSYEKL. The V end lost 1 base, the J end lost 6 bases, and 19 bases lay between the germline ends. The CDR3 loop reads CASSQGLARSHFNEQFF. CDR3 DNA: TGCGCCAGCAGCCAAGGGCTAGCGAGGTCTCACTTCAATGAGCAGTTCTTC.

This clonotype showed up many times. The chain combines TRBV27 with TRBJ2-7, with 13 bases matching TRBD2. CDR3 length equals 17 residues. The V and J ends lost 3 bases and 3 bases, in that order; junction bases with no gene match: 8. Germline assignment: CDR1 MNHEY and CDR2 SMNVEV (reference sequence). The CDR3 nucleotides are TGTGCCAGCAGTTTTGGTCACGGACTAGCGGGAGTCTACGAGCAGTACTTC. Its protein product is CASSFGHGLAGVYEQYF.

This clonotype was counted ten times or more. The chain has TRBV2 and TRBJ2-2; D unclear. The V gene lost 5 bases and the J gene lost 7 bases, with 11 bases spanning the gap. Germline-derived CDR1 and CDR2 are SNHLY and FYNNEI. This CDR3 has 13 amino acids. The CDR3 here is CASSRGRFGELFF. Written as DNA, the CDR3 is TGTGCCAGCAGTAGAGGACGTTTCGGGGAGCTGTTTTTT.

The V and J genes are TRBV7-3 and TRBJ2-2; D is ambiguous. Germline V gene lookup returns CDR1 SGHTA and CDR2 FQGTGA. V lost 1 base and J 0 bases, leaving 3 bases between the germline ends. This CDR3 is built from 14 residues. CDR3 residues: CASSLSSNTGELFF. The CDR3 nucleotides are TGTGCCAGCAGCTTAAGTTCGAACACCGGGGAGCTGTTTTTT.